A single sample is the source of the 3 T cell receptor beta chains below, sequenced in a study of cytomegalovirus exposure and HLA in healthy donors. Researchers ran the PCR with 60 Vbeta and 13 Jbeta primers. TCRdb keeps only in-frame clones here, not all; method: immunoSEQ multiplex PCR. The sample has under 200,000 clones; approximately 81% are singletons. The specimen sequenced was PBMCs. The receptors come from a woman in her twenties or thirties in good health and CMV-seropositive.

The chain has TRBV30 and TRBJ2-7; 13 bases align to TRBD2. This CDR3 is 15 amino acids long. V dropped 0 bases and J dropped 6; count of bases not matched to a gene: 5. Germline lookup yields CDR1 GTSNPN and CDR2 SVGIG (reference sequence). CDR3 sequence (DNA): TGTGCCTGGAGTGTATCGGGACTAGCGGGGAGCGAGCAGTACTTC. Translating gives CAWSVSGLAGSEQYF. Complete variable domain (other parts from reference TRBV30 and TRBJ2-7): SQTIHQWPATLVQPVGSPLSLECTVEGTSNPNLYWYRQAAGRGLQLLFYSVGIGQISSEVPQNLSASRPQDRQFILSSKKLLLSDSGFYLCAWSVSGLAGSEQYFGPGTRLTVT.

The chain employs TRBV6-1 and TRBJ2-7, with 8 bases identical to TRBD1. The CDR3 sequence is 12 residues long. Trimming removed 6 bases from V and 11 bases from J; junction bases left unmatched: 9. Germline lookup yields CDR1 MNHNS and CDR2 SASEGT. For the CDR3, the DNA is TGTGCCAGCAGCCGGGACAGGTCCTCGGAGTACTTC. This translates into CASSRDRSSEYF.

V is TRBV5-6 and J is TRBJ2-5, with 8 bases identical to TRBD1. The CDR3 contains 14 residues. Trimming took 3 bases from V and 5 from J; bases not matched to a gene: 6. Germline assignment: CDR1 SGHDT and CDR2 YYEEEE. CDR3 sequence (DNA): TGTGCCAGCAGCTACGTGGGACAGGAGGAGACCCAGTACTTC. It yields the protein CASSYVGQEETQYF.